This note documents a single T cell receptor (beta chain) sequence. What it recognizes is unknown. Data came from immunoSEQ multiplex PCR; TCRdb stores just in-frame clones and leaves some out. The sample contains about 2 million clones, less than 95% of which appear only once. This sample is drawn from a study of shared clonotypes between healthy human individuals. Study-wide context: A couple of female and a few male donors aged 18 to 49 were enrolled. Study outcomes and limitations: Investigators collected only blood, and repertoires in tissues likely differ. Among non-shared clonotypes, generation probabilities were lower than among those shared by all four donors.

CDR1 is SEHNR and CDR2 is FQNEAQ in the germline V gene (reference sequence). V was trimmed by 3 bases and J by 6 bases, leaving 2 bases between them. The CDR3 covers 11 residues. The naive CD8 population came from CD45RO-negative cells selected for CCR7, without terminally differentiated effector memory CD45RA+ cells. The chain is built from TRBV7-9 and TRBJ1-4; D gene unclear. The origin of this receptor is a man aged 18 to 35 in good health. The sample was naive CD8+ T cells sorted from blood. In DNA, the CDR3 is TGTGCCAGCAGCTTCGATGAAAAACTGTTTTTT. Its translation: CASSFDEKLFF.